This T cell receptor beta chain was obtained from a study of T cells after yellow fever vaccination. Study findings and constraints: Clones that expanded after primary vaccination mostly reappeared after the booster (just under 98% CD4, about 89% CD8). A small proportion of clonotypes was detected in both the CD4 and CD8 compartments. Repertoires sorted by FACS could include abundant clonotypes that are contaminants from the bulk population.

MiXCR was run by TCRdb on the 5' RACE reads, yielding one entry per CDR3 protein. The table has roughly 310,000 distinct CDR3 sequences, 8% to 10% seen once. The V end was cut by 0 bases, the J end by 5 bases, with 4 bases between. The germline CDR1 and CDR2 sequences are SGHVS and FQNEAQ. CDR3 length: 12 amino acids. This clonotype was seen repeatedly, ten times or more. As yet, its antigen is unknown. The material sequenced was PBMCs, taken on the day of the first yellow fever vaccination. The V call is TRBV7-8, the J call TRBJ2-5, with D unresolved. This receptor was obtained from a man between 18 and 35 years old who received the YFV17D yellow fever vaccine. The DNA for the CDR3 is TGTGCCAGCAGCTTAGCGTTCGAGACCCAGTACTTC. Translation: CASSLAFETQYF. The whole variable domain, remainder taken from reference TRBV7-8 and TRBJ2-5, is GAGVSQSPRYKVAKRGQDVALRCDPISGHVSLFWYQQALGQGPEFLTYFQNEAQLDKSGLPSDRFFAERPEGSVSTLKIQRTQQEDSAVYLCASSLAFETQYFGPGTRLLVL.